This T cell receptor (beta chain) was documented in a study of T cell changes during pregnancy in multiple sclerosis. The junction had 5 bases not matched to a gene; V was cut back by 8 bases and J by 2 bases. Germline lookup yields CDR1 MGHDK and CDR2 SYGVNS. The CDR3 has 15 amino acids. The data were produced by immunoSEQ multiplex PCR, yet TCRdb's version contains in-frame clones alone and is incomplete. The repertoire has 60,000 to 85,000 clones, roughly 94% of them found once; the top ten carry around 0.6%. Sequences were derived from peripheral blood, sampled in the third trimester of pregnancy. The chain employs TRBV25-1 and TRBJ2-4; 11 positions match TRBD1. The TCR sequence derives from a female donor with multiple sclerosis, enrolled in a pregnancy study. CDR3 in DNA: TGTGCCAGCGAAGGACAGGGGGCGTCCAAAAACATTCAGTACTTC. Amino acids: CASEGQGASKNIQYF.